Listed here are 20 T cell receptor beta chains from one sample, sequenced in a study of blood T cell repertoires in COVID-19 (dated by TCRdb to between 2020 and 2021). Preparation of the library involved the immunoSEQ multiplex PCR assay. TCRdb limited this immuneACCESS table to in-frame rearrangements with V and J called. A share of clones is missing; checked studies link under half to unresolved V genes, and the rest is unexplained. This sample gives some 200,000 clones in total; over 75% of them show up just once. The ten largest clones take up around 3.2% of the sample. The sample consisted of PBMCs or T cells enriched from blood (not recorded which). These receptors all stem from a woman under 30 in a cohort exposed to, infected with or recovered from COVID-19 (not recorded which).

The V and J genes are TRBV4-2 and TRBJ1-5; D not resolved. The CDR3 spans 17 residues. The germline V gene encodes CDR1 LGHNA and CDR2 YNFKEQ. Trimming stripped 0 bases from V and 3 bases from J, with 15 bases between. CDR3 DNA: TGTGCCAGCAGCCAAGATGAAAGTGGACTCAACAATCAGCCCCAGCATTTT. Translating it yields CASSQDESGLNNQPQHF.

The CDR3 nucleotides read TGTGCCAGCAGCGCCGTGACGACTAGCGGGAGTCCGCAGTATTTT. Its translation is CASSAVTTSGSPQYF. The chain combines TRBV9 with TRBJ2-3; TRBD2 matches at 12 bases. V shed 3 bases, J shed 10 bases, and the junction held 9 bases outside the gene matches. The CDR3 is 15 amino acids. In germline, CDR1 is SGDLS, CDR2 YYNGEE.

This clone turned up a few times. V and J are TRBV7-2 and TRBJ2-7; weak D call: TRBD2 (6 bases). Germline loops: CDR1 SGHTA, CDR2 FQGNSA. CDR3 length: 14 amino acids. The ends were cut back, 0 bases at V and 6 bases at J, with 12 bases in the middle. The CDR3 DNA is TGTGCCAGCAGCTTAGCGGCGGGGCCGACCGAGCAGTACTTC. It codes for CASSLAAGPTEQYF.

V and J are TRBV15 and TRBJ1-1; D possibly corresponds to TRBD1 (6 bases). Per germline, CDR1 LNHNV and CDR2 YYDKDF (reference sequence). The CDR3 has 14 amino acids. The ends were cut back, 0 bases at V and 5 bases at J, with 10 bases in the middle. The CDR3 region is CATSRDLGTTEAFF. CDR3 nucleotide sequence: TGTGCCACCAGCAGAGATCTCGGGACAACTGAAGCTTTCTTT.

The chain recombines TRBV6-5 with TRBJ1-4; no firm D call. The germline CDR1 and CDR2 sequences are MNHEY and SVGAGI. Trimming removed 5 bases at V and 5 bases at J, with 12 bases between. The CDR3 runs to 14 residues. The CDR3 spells CASSKSLLNEKLFF. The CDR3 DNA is TGTGCCAGCAGTAAATCCCTCCTAAATGAAAAACTGTTTTTT.

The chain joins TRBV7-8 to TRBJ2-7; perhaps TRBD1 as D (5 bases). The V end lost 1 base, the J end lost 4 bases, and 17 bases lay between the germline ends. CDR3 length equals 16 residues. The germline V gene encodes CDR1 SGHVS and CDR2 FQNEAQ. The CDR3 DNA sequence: TGTGCCAGCAGCTTAGAAGGGCAGGGTTCCGTGTACGAGCAGTACTTC. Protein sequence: CASSLEGQGSVYEQYF.

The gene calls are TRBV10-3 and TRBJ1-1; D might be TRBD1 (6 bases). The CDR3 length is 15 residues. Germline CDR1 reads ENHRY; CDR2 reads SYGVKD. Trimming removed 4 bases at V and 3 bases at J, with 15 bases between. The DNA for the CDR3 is TGTGCCATCAGTGGGTCCGGGACATCGGACACTGAAGCTTTCTTT. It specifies CAISGSGTSDTEAFF.

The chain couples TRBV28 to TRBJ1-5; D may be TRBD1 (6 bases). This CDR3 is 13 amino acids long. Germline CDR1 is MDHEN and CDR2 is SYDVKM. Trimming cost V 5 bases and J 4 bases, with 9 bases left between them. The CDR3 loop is CASSETGNQPQHF. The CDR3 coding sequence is TGTGCCAGCAGTGAGACAGGTAATCAGCCCCAGCATTTT.

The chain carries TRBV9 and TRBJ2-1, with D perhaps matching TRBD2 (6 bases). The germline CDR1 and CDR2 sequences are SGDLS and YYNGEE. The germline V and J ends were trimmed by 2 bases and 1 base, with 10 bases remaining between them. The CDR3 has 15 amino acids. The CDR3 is CASSVTGASYNEQFF. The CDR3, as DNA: TGTGCCAGCAGCGTTACGGGAGCGTCCTACAATGAGCAGTTCTTC.

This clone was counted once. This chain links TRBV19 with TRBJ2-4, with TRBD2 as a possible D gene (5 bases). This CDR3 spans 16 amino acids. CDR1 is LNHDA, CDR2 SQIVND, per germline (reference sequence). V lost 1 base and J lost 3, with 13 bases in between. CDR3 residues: CASSIVGELGKNIQYF. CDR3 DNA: TGTGCCAGTAGTATAGTGGGAGAATTGGGCAAAAACATTCAGTACTTC. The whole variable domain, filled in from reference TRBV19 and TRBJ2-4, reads DGGITQSPKYLFRKEGQNVTLSCEQNLNHDAMYWYRQDPGQGLRLIYYSQIVNDFQKGDIAEGYSVSREKKESFPLTVTSAQKNPTAFYLCASSIVGELGKNIQYFGAGTRLSVL.

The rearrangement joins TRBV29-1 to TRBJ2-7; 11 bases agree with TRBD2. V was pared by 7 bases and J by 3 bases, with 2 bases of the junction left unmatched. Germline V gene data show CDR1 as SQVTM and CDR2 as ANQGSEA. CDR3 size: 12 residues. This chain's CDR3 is CSAGLAGYEQYF. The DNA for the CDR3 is TGCAGCGCTGGACTAGCGGGCTACGAGCAGTACTTC.

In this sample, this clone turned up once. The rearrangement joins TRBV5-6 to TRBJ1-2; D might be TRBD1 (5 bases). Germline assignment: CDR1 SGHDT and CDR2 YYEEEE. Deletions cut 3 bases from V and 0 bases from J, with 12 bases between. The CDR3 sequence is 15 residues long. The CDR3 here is CASSSDSLANYGYTF. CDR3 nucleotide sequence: TGTGCCAGCAGCTCTGACAGCTTAGCTAACTATGGCTACACCTTC.

CDR3 sequence reads: CSGGHRADTEAFF. The CDR3 bases are TGCAGCGGGGGACACAGGGCGGACACTGAAGCTTTCTTT. The genes are TRBV29-1 and TRBJ1-1; the D gene is possibly TRBD1 (6 bases). The V end lost 7 bases, the J end lost 3 bases, and 15 bases lay between the germline ends. Germline loops: CDR1 SQVTM, CDR2 ANQGSEA. The CDR3 is 13 amino acids.

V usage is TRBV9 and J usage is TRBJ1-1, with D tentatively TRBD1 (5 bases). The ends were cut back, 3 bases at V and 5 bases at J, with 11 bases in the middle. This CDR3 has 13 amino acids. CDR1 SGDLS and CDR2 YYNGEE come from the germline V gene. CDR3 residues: CASSGSGWTEAFF. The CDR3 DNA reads TGTGCCAGCAGCGGATCAGGGTGGACTGAAGCTTTCTTT.

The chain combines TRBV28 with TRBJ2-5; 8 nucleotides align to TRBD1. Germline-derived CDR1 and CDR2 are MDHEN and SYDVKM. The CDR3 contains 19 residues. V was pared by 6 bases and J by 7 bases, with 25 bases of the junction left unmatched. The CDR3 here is CASSSQEYTGTGRLGTQYF. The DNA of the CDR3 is TGTGCCAGCAGCTCACAAGAATACACCGGGACAGGCCGTTTGGGGACCCAGTACTTC.

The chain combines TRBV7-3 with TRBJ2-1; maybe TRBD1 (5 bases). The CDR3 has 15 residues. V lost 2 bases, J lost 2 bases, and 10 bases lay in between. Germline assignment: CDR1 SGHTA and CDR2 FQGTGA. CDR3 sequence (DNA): TGTGCCAGCAGCTTAGCAGGGCAAACCTACAATGAGCAGTTCTTC. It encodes CASSLAGQTYNEQFF.

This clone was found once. The DNA of the CDR3 is TGTGCCAGCTCGGACAGGGGGAACTACGAGCAGTACTTC. Its translation is CASSDRGNYEQYF. The V call is TRBV7-9, the J call TRBJ2-7, with 10 positions matching TRBD1. The CDR3 runs 13 residues. V dropped 8 bases and J dropped 3; count of bases not matched to a gene: 4. Germline assignment: CDR1 SEHNR and CDR2 FQNEAQ (reference sequence).

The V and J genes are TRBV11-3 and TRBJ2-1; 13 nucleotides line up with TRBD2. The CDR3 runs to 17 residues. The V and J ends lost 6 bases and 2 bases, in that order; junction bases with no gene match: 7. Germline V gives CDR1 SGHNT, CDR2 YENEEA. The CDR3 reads CASRGTSGVRTYNEQFF. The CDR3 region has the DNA TGTGCCAGCAGAGGGACTAGCGGGGTTAGGACCTACAATGAGCAGTTCTTC.

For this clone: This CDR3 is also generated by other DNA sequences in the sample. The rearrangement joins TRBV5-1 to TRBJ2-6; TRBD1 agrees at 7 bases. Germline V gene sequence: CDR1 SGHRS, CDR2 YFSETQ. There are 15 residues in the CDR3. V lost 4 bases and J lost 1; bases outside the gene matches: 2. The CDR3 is CASSVQGSGANVLTF. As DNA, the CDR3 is TGCGCCAGCAGCGTACAGGGGTCTGGGGCCAACGTCCTGACTTTC.

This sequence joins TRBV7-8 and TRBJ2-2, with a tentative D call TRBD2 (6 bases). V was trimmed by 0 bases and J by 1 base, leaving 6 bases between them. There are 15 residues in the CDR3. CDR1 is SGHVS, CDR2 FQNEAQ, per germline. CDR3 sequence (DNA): TGTGCCAGCAGCTTAGCGGGGGGGAACACCGGGGAGCTGTTTTTT. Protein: CASSLAGGNTGELFF.